The entry below describes one TCR beta chain. Its antigen is currently unknown. Germline V CDR1 and CDR2: LNHDA, SQIVND (reference sequence). With 7 bases removed from V and 3 bases from J, the gap between germline ends came to 9 bases. The CDR3 has 12 amino acids. The table came from immunoSEQ multiplex PCR; TCRdb's copy has only in-frame clones and leaves some out. The sample lists 120,000 to 150,000 clones, 87% occurring once. The data derive from a study of cytomegalovirus exposure and HLA in healthy donors. As for the study in general: The 100 to 150 validation repertoires matched the roughly 700 first-cohort repertoires in platform, a later analysis reported. Study-wide results and limits: The authors confirmed in vitro that three CMV-associated chains were specific for CMV antigens. Many donors carried some public TCRs, although rarity characterized most TCR sequences.

Material: PBMCs. This chain joins TRBV19 and TRBJ1-2, with D uncertain. This TCR was recovered from a man younger than 35 in good health and CMV-seropositive. DNA for the CDR3: TGTGCCAGTATGAGGAGAGACTATGGCTACACCTTC. Translating gives CASMRRDYGYTF.